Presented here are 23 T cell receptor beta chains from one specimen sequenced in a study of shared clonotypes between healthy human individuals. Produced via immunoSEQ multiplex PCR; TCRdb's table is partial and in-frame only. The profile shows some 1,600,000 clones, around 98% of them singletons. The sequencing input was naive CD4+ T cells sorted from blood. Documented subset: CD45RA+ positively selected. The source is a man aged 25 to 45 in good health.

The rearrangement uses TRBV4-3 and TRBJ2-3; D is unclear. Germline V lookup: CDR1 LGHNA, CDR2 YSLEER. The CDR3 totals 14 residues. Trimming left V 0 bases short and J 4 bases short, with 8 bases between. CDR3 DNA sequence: TGCGCCAGCAGCCAAGATCTCAGCGCAGATACGCAGTATTTT. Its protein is CASSQDLSADTQYF.

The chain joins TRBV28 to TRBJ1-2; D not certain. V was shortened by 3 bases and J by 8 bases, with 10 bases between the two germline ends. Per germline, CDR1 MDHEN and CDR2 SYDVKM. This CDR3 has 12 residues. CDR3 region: CASSFSPEGYTF. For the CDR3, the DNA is TGTGCCAGCAGTTTTAGTCCGGAAGGCTACACCTTC.

The CDR3 spells CASTFGTTVQETQYF. In DNA form, the CDR3 reads TGTGCCAGCACCTTCGGGACAACTGTCCAAGAGACCCAGTACTTC. The chain links TRBV6-1 to TRBJ2-5; tentative D call: TRBD1 (6 bases). The CDR3 consists of 15 residues. Germline V gene lookup returns CDR1 MNHNS and CDR2 SASEGT. The ends were cut back, 7 bases at V and 1 base at J, with 16 bases in the middle.

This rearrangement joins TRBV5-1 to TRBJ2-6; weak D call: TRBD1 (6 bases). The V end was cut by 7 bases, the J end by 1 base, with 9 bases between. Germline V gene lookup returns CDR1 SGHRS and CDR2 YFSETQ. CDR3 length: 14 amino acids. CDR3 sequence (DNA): TGCGCCAGCGTACAGGGATCTGGGGCCAACGTCCTGACTTTC. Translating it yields CASVQGSGANVLTF.

Here the CDR3 reads CASSAGGRVWNTEAFF. CDR3 nucleotides: TGTGCCAGTAGCGCCGGGGGTCGGGTTTGGAACACTGAAGCTTTCTTT. The J gene is TRBJ1-1, the V gene TRBV19; D possibly corresponds to TRBD1 (5 bases). V shed 6 bases and J shed 1 base, with 18 bases lying between them. The CDR3 spans 16 residues. Germline lookup yields CDR1 LNHDA and CDR2 SQIVND (reference sequence).

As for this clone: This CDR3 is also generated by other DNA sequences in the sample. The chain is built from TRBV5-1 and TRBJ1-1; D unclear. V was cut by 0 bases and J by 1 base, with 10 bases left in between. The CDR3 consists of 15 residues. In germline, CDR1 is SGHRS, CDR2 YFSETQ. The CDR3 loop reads CASSLVGRENTEAFF. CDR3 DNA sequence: TGCGCCAGCAGCTTGGTTGGGCGGGAGAACACTGAAGCTTTCTTT.

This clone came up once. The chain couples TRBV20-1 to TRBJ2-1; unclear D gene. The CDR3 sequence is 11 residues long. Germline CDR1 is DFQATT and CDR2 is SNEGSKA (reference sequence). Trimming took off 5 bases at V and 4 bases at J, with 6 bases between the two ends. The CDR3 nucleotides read TGCAGTGCTCTCCAGTACAATGAGCAGTTCTTC. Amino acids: CSALQYNEQFF.

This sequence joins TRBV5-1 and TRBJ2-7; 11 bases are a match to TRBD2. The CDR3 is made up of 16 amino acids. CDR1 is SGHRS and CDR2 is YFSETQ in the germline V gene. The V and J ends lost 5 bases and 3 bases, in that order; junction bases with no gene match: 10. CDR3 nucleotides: TGCGCCAGCAGTCTAAACCCGGGACTAGCGGTCTACGAGCAGTACTTC. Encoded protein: CASSLNPGLAVYEQYF.

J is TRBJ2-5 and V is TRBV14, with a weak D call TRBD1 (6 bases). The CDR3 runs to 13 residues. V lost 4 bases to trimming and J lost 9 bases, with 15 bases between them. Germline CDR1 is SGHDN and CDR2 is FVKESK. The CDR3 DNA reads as TGTGCCAGCAGCCTCAACAGGGTCGGAGCCCAGTACTTC. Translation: CASSLNRVGAQYF.

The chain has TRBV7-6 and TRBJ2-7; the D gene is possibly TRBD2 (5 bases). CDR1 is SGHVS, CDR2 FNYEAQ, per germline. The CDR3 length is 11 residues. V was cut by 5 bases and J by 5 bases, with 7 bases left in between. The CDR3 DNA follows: TGTGCCAGCAGCCCCGGGAACGAGCAGTACTTC. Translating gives CASSPGNEQYF.

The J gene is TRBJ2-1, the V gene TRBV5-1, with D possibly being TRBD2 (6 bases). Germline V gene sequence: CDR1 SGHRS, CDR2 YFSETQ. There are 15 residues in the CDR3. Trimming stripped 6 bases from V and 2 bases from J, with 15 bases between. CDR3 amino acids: CASTLTSSTYNEQFF. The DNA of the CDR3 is TGCGCCAGCACCCTAACTAGCAGCACCTACAATGAGCAGTTCTTC.

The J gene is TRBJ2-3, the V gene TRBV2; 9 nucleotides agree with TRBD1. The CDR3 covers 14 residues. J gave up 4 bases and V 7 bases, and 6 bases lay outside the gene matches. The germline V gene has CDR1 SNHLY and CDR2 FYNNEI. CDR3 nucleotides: TGTGCCAGCACTTGGACAGGGGTTGCAGATACGCAGTATTTT. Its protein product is CASTWTGVADTQYF.

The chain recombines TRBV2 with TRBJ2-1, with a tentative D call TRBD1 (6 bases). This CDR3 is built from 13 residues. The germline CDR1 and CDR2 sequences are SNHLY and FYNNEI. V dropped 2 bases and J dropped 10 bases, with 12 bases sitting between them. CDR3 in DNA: TGTGCCAGCAGTGAACTGGGGGCTCACGAGCAGTTCTTC. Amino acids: CASSELGAHEQFF.

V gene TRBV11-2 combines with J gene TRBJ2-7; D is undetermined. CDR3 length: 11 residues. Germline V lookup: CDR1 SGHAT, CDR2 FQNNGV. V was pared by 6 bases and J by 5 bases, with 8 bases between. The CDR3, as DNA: TGTGCCAGCAGACAAGACCACGAGCAGTACTTC. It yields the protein CASRQDHEQYF.

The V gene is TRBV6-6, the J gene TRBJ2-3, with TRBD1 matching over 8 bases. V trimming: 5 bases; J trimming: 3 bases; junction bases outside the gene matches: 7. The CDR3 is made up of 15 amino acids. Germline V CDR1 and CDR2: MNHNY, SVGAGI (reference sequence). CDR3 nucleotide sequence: TGTGCCAGCAGTCAAAGGACAGGGCCTACAGATACGCAGTATTTT. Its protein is CASSQRTGPTDTQYF.

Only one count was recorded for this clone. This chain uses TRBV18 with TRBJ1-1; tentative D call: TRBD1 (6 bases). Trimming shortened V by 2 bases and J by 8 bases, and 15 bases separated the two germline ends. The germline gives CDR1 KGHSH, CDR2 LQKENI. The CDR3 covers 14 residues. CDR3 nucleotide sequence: TGTGCCAGCTCACCAAGGGACACCACCGGAGAAGCTTTCTTT. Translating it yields CASSPRDTTGEAFF.

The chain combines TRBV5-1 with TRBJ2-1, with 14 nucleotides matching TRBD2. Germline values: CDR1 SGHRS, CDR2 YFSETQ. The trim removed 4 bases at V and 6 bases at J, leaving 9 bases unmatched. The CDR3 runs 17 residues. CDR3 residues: CASSMLSGTSGSNEQFF. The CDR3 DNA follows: TGCGCCAGCAGCATGTTATCCGGGACTAGCGGGAGCAATGAGCAGTTCTTC.

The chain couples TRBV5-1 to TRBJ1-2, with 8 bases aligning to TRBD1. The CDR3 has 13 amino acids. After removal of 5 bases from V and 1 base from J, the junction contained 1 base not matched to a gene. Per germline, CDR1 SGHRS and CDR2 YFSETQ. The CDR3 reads CASRTGVNYGYTF. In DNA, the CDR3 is TGCGCCAGCAGGACAGGGGTTAACTATGGCTACACCTTC.

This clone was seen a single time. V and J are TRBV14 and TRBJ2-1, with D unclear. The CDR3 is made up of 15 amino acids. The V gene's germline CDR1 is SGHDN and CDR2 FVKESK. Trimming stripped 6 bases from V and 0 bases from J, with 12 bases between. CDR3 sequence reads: CASSPGRLSYNEQFF. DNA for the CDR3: TGTGCCAGCAGTCCTGGCCGCCTCTCCTACAATGAGCAGTTCTTC.

CDR3 in DNA: TGTGCCAGCAGCTCCCGGACAGGGTACGAGCAGTACTTC. This sequence encodes CASSSRTGYEQYF. The genes are TRBV7-8 and TRBJ2-7, with TRBD1 matching 8 bases. This CDR3 spans 13 amino acids. Germline assignment: CDR1 SGHVS and CDR2 FQNEAQ. The trim removed 4 bases at V and 4 bases at J, leaving 3 bases unmatched.

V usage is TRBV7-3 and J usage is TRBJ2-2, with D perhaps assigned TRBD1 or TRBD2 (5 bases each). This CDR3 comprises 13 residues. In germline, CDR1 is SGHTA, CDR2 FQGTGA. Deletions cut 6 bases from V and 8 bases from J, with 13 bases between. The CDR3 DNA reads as TGTGCCAGCAGTCAAGGGACGCCTGGGGAGCTGTTTTTT. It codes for CASSQGTPGELFF.

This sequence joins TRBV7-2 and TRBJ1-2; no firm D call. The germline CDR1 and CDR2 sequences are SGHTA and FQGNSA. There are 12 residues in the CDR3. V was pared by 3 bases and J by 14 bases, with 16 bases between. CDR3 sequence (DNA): TGTGCCAGCAGCTTGGTTTCAATGGCATGGACCTTC. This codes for CASSLVSMAWTF. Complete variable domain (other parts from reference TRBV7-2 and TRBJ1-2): GAGVSQSPSNKVTEKGKDVELRCDPISGHTALYWYRQSLGQGLEFLIYFQGNSAPDKSGLPSDRFSAERTGGSVSTLTIQRTQQEDSAVYLCASSLVSMAWTFGSGTRLTVV.

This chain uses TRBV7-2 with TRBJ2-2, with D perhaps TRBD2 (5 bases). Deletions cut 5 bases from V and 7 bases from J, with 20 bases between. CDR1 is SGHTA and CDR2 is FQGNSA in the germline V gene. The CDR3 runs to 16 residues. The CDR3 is CASSPYSSGGHGELFF. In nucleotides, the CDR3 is TGTGCCAGCAGCCCCTACAGCAGCGGCGGGCACGGGGAGCTGTTTTTT.